This T cell receptor beta chain was sequenced for a study of patients and donors after allogeneic stem cell transplantation. TCRdb analysed the RT-PCR reads with MiXCR anew, one entry per CDR3 protein. The data show approximately 410,000 distinct CDR3 sequences, around 15% seen once. V gave up 5 bases and J gave up 6 bases; unmatched junction bases: 9. The CDR3 is made up of 15 amino acids. This clonotype has at least ten counts. Sequencing was done on a sample of blood, either unsorted or a sorted T cell fraction (not recorded which). This sequence joins TRBV12-3 or TRBV12-4 and TRBJ1-4, with 7 bases matching TRBD1. This receptor was obtained from a human donor who was either an allogeneic HSCT recipient or a stem cell or donor lymphocyte infusion donor (not recorded which). It is not recorded whose cells these are; they may come from a transplant donor. DNA for the CDR3: TGTGCCAGCAGTGGGGACAGTCGATGGGATGAAAAACTGTTTTTT. Translating it yields CASSGDSRWDEKLFF.